This T cell receptor (beta chain) comes out of a study of cytomegalovirus exposure and HLA in healthy donors. At the level of the study: Among several hundred genotyped donors, around 80% fell in the Caucasian-associated ancestry cluster. Study-level points and caveats: Analyzed later, association rates of TCRs varied across HLA loci, with DRB1 most and HLA-C fewest. Overall, some 160 TCR beta chains were annotated as cytomegalovirus-associated.

Germline V gene sequence: CDR1 DFQATT, CDR2 SNEGSKA (reference sequence). V gave up 8 bases and J gave up 6 bases, with 11 bases separating them. The CDR3 extends over 11 amino acids. The PCR employed 60 Vbeta primers together with 13 Jbeta primers. Generated by immunoSEQ multiplex PCR, the TCRdb table keeps only in-frame clones and is missing some. This sample yields 100,000 to 150,000 clones, of which approximately 71% are seen a single time; roughly 1% belongs to the top ten. As for this clone: Antigen: not known.

The clonotype comes from a woman in her fifties or sixties in good health and CMV-seronegative. The rearrangement joins TRBV20-1 to TRBJ2-4; no definite D call. Sequenced sample: PBMCs. DNA for the CDR3: TGCAGTTTCCTGAACTCAAACATTCAGTACTTC. This gives the protein CSFLNSNIQYF.